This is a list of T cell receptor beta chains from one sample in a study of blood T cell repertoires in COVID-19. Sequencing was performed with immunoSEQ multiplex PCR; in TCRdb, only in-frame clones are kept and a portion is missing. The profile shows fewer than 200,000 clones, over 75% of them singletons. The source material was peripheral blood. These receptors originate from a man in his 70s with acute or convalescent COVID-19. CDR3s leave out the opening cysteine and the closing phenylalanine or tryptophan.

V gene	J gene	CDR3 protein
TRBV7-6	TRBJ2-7	ASSLGAGAIYEQY
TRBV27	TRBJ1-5	ASSNDRGNQPQH
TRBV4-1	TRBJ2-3	ASSQDHRLAGEDTQY
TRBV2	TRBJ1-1	ASRAQQGSTEAF
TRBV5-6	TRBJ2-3	ASSLVTDTDTQY
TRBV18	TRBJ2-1	ASSPLDRGNEQF
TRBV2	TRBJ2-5	ASSGPGTGAQQETQY
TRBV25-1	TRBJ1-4	ASSDSLWDRANEKLF
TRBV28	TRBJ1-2	ASSLIGQSKDALYGYT
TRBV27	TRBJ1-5	ASSSQGNDQPQH
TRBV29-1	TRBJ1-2	SVEGGGLYGYT
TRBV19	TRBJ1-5	ASSIDHGGPQH
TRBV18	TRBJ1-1	ASSPPTGSATAF
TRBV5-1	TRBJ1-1	ASSRDRVGNTEAF
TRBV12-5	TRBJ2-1	ASGLGLTDNEQF
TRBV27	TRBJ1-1	ASSSSSSITEAF
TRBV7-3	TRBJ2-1	ASSSGLAGPYNEQF
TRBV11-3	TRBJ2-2	ASSQEPTVFGELF
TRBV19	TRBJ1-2	ASSTGQLVYNYGYT
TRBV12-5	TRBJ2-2	ASGLGQVNTGELF
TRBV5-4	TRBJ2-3	ASSRSSGGWDTQY
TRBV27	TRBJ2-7	ASSLMGQSSYEQY
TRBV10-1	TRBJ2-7	ASSAGLVATYEQY
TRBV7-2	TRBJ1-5	ASSFWGGVNQPQH
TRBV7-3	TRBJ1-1	ASSPLPGTEAF
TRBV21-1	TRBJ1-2	ASSGDRDYGYT
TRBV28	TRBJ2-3	ASSPYPSGTADGTQY
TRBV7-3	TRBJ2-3	ASSLGADTQY
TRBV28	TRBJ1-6	ASFGDQDNSPLH
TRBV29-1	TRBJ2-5	SVEDPEAVQETQY
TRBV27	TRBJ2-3	ASSLGQGVDTQY
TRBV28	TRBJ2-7	ASSLTDRGYYEQY